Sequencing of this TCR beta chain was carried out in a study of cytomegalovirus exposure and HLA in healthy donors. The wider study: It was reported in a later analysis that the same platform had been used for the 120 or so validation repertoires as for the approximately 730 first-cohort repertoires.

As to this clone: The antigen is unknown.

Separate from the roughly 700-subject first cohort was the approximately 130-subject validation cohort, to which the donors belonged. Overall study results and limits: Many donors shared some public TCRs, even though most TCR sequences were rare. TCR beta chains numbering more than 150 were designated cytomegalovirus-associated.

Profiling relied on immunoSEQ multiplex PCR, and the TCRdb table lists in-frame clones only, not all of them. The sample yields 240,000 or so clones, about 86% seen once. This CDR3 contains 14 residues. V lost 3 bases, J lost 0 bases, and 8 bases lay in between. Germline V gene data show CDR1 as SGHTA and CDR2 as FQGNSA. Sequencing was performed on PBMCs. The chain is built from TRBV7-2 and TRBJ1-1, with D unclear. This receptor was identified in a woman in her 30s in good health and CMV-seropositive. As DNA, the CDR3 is TGTGCCAGCAGCTTTGGCAGAATGAACACTGAAGCTTTCTTT. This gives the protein CASSFGRMNTEAFF.